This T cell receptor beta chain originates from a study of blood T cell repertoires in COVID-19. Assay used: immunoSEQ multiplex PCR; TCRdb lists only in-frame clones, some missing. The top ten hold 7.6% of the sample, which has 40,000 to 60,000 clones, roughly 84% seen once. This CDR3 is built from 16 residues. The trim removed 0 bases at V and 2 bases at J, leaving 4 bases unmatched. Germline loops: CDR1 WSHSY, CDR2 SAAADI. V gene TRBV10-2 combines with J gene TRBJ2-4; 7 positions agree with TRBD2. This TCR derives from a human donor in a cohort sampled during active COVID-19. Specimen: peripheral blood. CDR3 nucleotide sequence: TGCGCCAGCAGTGAGTCGGGGGGGGAAACCAAAAACATTCAGTACTTC. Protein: CASSESGGETKNIQYF.